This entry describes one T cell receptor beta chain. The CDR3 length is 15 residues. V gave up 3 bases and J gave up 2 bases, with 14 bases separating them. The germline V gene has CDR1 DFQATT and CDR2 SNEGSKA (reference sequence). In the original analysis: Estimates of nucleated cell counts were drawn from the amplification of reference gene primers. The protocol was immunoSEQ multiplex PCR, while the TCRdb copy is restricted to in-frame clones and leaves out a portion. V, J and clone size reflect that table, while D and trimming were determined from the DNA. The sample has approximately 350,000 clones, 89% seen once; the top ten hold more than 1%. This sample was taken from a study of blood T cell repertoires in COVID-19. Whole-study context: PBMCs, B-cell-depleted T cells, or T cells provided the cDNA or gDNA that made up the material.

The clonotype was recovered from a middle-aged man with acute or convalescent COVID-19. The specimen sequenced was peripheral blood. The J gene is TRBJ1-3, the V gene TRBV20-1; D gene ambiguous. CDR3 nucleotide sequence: TGCAGTGCTAGTGGCGCTTACCCAACTGGAAACACCATATATTTT. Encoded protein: CSASGAYPTGNTIYF.